Shown below are 14 T cell receptor beta chains from a single sample sequenced in a study of identical twins. TCRdb used MiXCR to reprocess the 5' RACE reads, holding one entry per CDR3 protein. The table shows some 1,700,000 distinct CDR3 sequences, with 32% occurring only once. Source material: cord blood. These receptors were obtained from a newborn girl in good health.

The DNA for the CDR3 is TGTGCCAGCAGTTTATTCGGCCTGACTAGCGATAGCACAGATACGCAGTATTTT. Protein sequence: CASSLFGLTSDSTDTQYF. The rearrangement joins TRBV27 to TRBJ2-3; 8 nucleotides match TRBD2. In germline, CDR1 is MNHEY, CDR2 SMNVEV (reference sequence). Losses at the gene ends were 1 base for V and 0 bases for J; bases not matched to a gene: 9. The CDR3 extends over 18 amino acids.

The J gene is TRBJ2-6, the V gene TRBV27; D possibly corresponds to TRBD1 (6 bases). The CDR3 spans 17 residues. Looked up from germline, CDR1 is MNHEY and CDR2 is SMNVEV (reference sequence). Deletions cut 5 bases from V and 2 bases from J, with 16 bases between. The CDR3 loop reads CASSRTGTLPGANVLTF. The CDR3, as DNA: TGTGCCAGCAGTCGCACAGGGACCCTACCTGGGGCCAACGTCCTGACTTTC.

V and J are TRBV19 and TRBJ2-4; 9 bases map to TRBD1. The CDR3 is 14 residues long. Germline assignment: CDR1 LNHDA and CDR2 SQIVND (reference sequence). J was trimmed by 8 bases and V by 4 bases; bases with no gene match: 6. The CDR3 nucleotides read TGTGCCAGTAGTACCGGGACAGGGTCGTACATTCAGTACTTC. This translates into CASSTGTGSYIQYF.

The chain carries TRBV6-1 and TRBJ2-4, with TRBD2 matching over 13 bases. The end of the DNA is better explained by TRBJ2-7, so the J call may be wrong. The CDR3 extends over 19 amino acids. Germline CDR1 reads MNHNS; CDR2 reads SASEGT. The CDR3 sequence is CASSEPRTSGSFPNYEQYF. CDR3 sequence (DNA): TGTGCCAGCAGCGAGCCTCGGACTAGCGGGAGTTTTCCAAACTACGAGCAGTACTTC.

This clonotype was seen a few times. The chain uses TRBV19 and TRBJ2-1; 9 nucleotides match TRBD1. With V trimmed by 5 bases and J by 2 bases, 7 bases remained unmatched. Germline-derived CDR1 and CDR2 are LNHDA and SQIVND (reference sequence). The CDR3 is made up of 16 amino acids. The CDR3 bases are TGTGCCAGTAGTTCACAGGGGGCAGGGGCCTACAATGAGCAGTTCTTC. Its protein product is CASSSQGAGAYNEQFF.

The rearrangement uses TRBV5-8 and TRBJ2-7; perhaps TRBD1 as D (5 bases). Germline V gives CDR1 SGHTS, CDR2 YDEGEE. V dropped 4 bases and J dropped 1 base, with 18 bases sitting between them. This CDR3 has 16 amino acids. CDR3 nucleotide sequence: TGTGCCAGCAGCCCGGTATATGAGACAGAATCCTACGAGCAGTACTTC. Protein product: CASSPVYETESYEQYF. Supplemented by reference TRBV5-8 and TRBJ2-7, the full variable domain reads EAGVTQSPTHLIKTRGQQATLRCSPISGHTSVYWYQQALGLGLQFLLWYDEGEERNRGNFPPRFSGRQFPNYSSELNVNALELEDSALYLCASSPVYETESYEQYFGPGTRLTVT.

This clonotype was recorded a few times. The genes are TRBV6-1 and TRBJ2-3, with 8 bases lining up with TRBD2. Germline lookup yields CDR1 MNHNS and CDR2 SASEGT. The CDR3 totals 15 residues. Germline trimming cut 1 base from V and 3 bases from J; bases unmatched to any gene: 3. The CDR3 coding sequence is TGTGCCAGCAGTGAAGAGCGGGAGTCGACAGATACGCAGTATTTT. This sequence encodes CASSEERESTDTQYF.

The chain is built from TRBV11-2 and TRBJ1-1, with D perhaps TRBD1 (5 bases). Trimming removed 4 bases at V and 0 bases at J, with 12 bases between. Germline V gene lookup returns CDR1 SGHAT and CDR2 FQNNGV. CDR3 length equals 15 residues. Written as DNA, the CDR3 is TGTGCCAGCAGCTCCGTAGGGGAAATGAACACTGAAGCTTTCTTT. Its translation is CASSSVGEMNTEAFF.

The V and J genes are TRBV5-1 and TRBJ2-1, with D perhaps assigned TRBD1 or TRBD2 (6 bases each). CDR1 and CDR2 (germline): SGHRS, YFSETQ. Trimming stripped 3 bases from V and 8 bases from J, with 15 bases between. The CDR3 has 14 amino acids. The CDR3: CASSSGHPGDEQFF. The CDR3 region has the DNA TGCGCCAGCAGCTCGGGACACCCGGGGGATGAGCAGTTCTTC.

This clonotype appeared many times. This sequence joins TRBV12-3 or TRBV12-4 and TRBJ2-5; possibly TRBD1 for D (6 bases). The tail of the sequence fits TRBJ2-7 better, so the J call may be wrong. This CDR3 region has 13 residues. The CDR3 coding sequence is TGTGCCAGCAGTTCCCTTCAGGGGAGCGAGCAGTACTTC. Translating gives CASSSLQGSEQYF.

The sample holds a few counts of this clonotype. The chain carries TRBV5-1 and TRBJ2-1, with TRBD2 matching 10 bases. Germline CDR1 and CDR2: SGHRS and YFSETQ. The length of the CDR3 is 15 residues. The V segment lost 7 bases and the J segment 3 bases; nucleotides outside the gene matches: 7. The CDR3 DNA reads TGCGCCAGCTCAATTCTAGCGGGAGACTACAATGAGCAGTTCTTC. Translating it yields CASSILAGDYNEQFF.

The V call is TRBV20-1, the J call TRBJ1-2, with D possibly TRBD1 on 6 matching bases. V was trimmed by 3 bases and J by 1 base, leaving 12 bases between them. This CDR3 has 14 amino acids. Germline CDR1 and CDR2: DFQATT and SNEGSKA (reference sequence). CDR3 sequence reads: CSASTRQDNYGYTF. The CDR3 bases are TGCAGTGCTAGTACAAGACAGGATAACTATGGCTACACCTTC.

This clonotype was seen a handful of times. The gene calls are TRBV28 and TRBJ1-1; 8 nucleotides agree with TRBD1. The CDR3 spans 15 residues. The V gene's germline CDR1 is MDHEN and CDR2 SYDVKM. V lost 7 bases, J lost 5 bases, and 12 bases stayed unmatched. The CDR3 here is CASTSEGRGRTEAFF. CDR3 sequence (DNA): TGTGCCAGCACCAGTGAGGGCAGGGGGCGGACTGAAGCTTTCTTT.

V gene TRBV4-2 combines with J gene TRBJ1-5; D is perhaps TRBD1 (6 bases). Per the germline V gene, CDR1 is LGHNA and CDR2 is YNFKEQ. Trimming cost V 3 bases and J 4 bases, with 10 bases left between them. The CDR3 sequence is 14 residues long. This chain's CDR3 is CASSQEQGNQPQHF. CDR3 sequence (DNA): TGTGCCAGCAGCCAGGAGCAGGGGAATCAGCCCCAGCATTTT.